Listed here are 22 T cell receptor beta chains from one sample, sequenced in a study of T cell responses to AZD1222 COVID-19 vaccine. Sequenced by immunoSEQ multiplex PCR; TCRdb stores in-frame clones only, minus some. The sample includes 85,000 to 90,000 clones, around 91% of them seen just once. This specimen consisted of peripheral blood, obtained on day 0 of MenACWY control vaccination. The receptors were sampled from an adult in good health.

The genes are TRBV7-9 and TRBJ2-1; 10 nucleotides align to TRBD2. The CDR3 has 16 amino acids. Germline loops: CDR1 SEHNR, CDR2 FQNEAQ (reference sequence). J gave up 9 bases and V 5 bases, and 13 bases lay outside the gene matches. The CDR3 coding sequence is TGTGCCAGCAGCCCCGCGCCTAGCGGGAGACAAGGTGAGCAGTTCTTC. Its protein product is CASSPAPSGRQGEQFF.

J is TRBJ1-1 and V is TRBV3-1 (or the pseudogene TRBV3-2), with D maybe TRBD1 (6 bases). The ends were cut back, 4 bases at V and 4 bases at J, with 13 bases in the middle. Germline V CDR1 and CDR2: LGHDT, YNNKEL (reference sequence). The CDR3 sequence is 14 residues long. This CDR3 is CASSPGEGVTEAFF. The CDR3, as DNA: TGTGCCAGCAGCCCAGGGGAAGGGGTCACTGAAGCTTTCTTT.

The V call is TRBV11-3, the J call TRBJ1-5, with unresolved D. Looked up from germline, CDR1 is SGHNT and CDR2 is YENEEA. Trimming shortened V by 3 bases and J by 6 bases, and 21 bases separated the two germline ends. The CDR3 totals 17 residues. The DNA of the CDR3 is TGTGCCAGCAGCTTTGACAACGAAGTATGTAGCGGTCAGCCCCAGCATTTT. Translated, it gives CASSFDNEVCSGQPQHF. Looking up the rest from reference TRBV11-3 and TRBJ1-5 gives the full variable domain: EAGVVQSPRYKIIEKKQPVAFWCNPISGHNTLYWYLQNLGQGPELLIRYENEEAVDDSQLPKDRFSAERLKGVDSTLKIQPAELGDSAVYLCASSFDNEVCSGQPQHFGDGTRLSIL.

The V call is TRBV5-1, the J call TRBJ1-1; D is undetermined. Looked up from germline, CDR1 is SGHRS and CDR2 is YFSETQ. CDR3 length equals 12 residues. The V and J ends lost 5 bases and 3 bases respectively, with 8 bases between them. In DNA, the CDR3 is TGCGCCAGCAGGCTGAGGGACACTGAAGCTTTCTTT. Translation gives CASRLRDTEAFF.

In this sample, this clone turned up once. The J gene is TRBJ1-5, the V gene TRBV7-2, with D perhaps matching TRBD1 (6 bases). Germline-derived CDR1 and CDR2 are SGHTA and FQGNSA. Trimming left V 3 bases short and J 6 bases short, with 15 bases between. This CDR3 is built from 15 residues. The CDR3 spells CASSFWAGEGQPQHF. The CDR3 nucleotides read TGTGCCAGCAGCTTCTGGGCAGGGGAAGGTCAGCCCCAGCATTTT.

This chain links TRBV19 with TRBJ2-1; 9 nucleotides align to TRBD2. V lost 3 bases, J lost 0 bases, and 9 bases stayed unmatched. Germline-derived CDR1 and CDR2 are LNHDA and SQIVND (reference sequence). This CDR3 has 18 amino acids. The CDR3 DNA sequence: TGTGCCAGTAGTATTAGGCAGACTAGCGGAGGCTCCTACAATGAGCAGTTCTTC. Its protein is CASSIRQTSGGSYNEQFF.

The V gene is TRBV10-2, the J gene TRBJ1-6; tentative D call: TRBD1 (5 bases). Deletions cut 2 bases from V and 10 bases from J, with 12 bases between. The CDR3 length is 14 residues. Germline V gives CDR1 WSHSY, CDR2 SAAADI. CDR3 amino acids: CASSEMAGSSPLHF. The CDR3 region has the DNA TGCGCCAGCAGTGAGATGGCAGGGAGCTCACCCCTCCACTTT.

This chain connects TRBV6-6 to TRBJ2-5; D gene ambiguous. CDR1 is MNHNY, CDR2 SVGAGI, per germline (reference sequence). This CDR3 is 13 amino acids long. Trimming took off 3 bases at V and 3 bases at J, with 8 bases between the two ends. CDR3 protein: CASSYLSEETQYF. Written as DNA, the CDR3 is TGTGCCAGCAGTTATTTGTCAGAAGAGACCCAGTACTTC.

This clone appeared a single time. CDR3 region: CSVGTGIYGYTF. CDR3 bases: TGCAGCGTGGGGACAGGGATCTATGGCTACACCTTC. J is TRBJ1-2 and V is TRBV29-1, with TRBD1 matching 9 bases. This CDR3 is 12 amino acids long. The trim removed 6 bases at V and 4 bases at J, leaving 3 bases unmatched. Germline V gene lookup returns CDR1 SQVTM and CDR2 ANQGSEA.

This chain joins TRBV6-5 and TRBJ2-5; TRBD1 matches 7 bases. The CDR3 contains 14 residues. Germline V gene lookup returns CDR1 MNHEY and CDR2 SVGAGI. V was pared by 3 bases and J by 5 bases, with 6 bases of the junction left unmatched. This CDR3 reads CASSYSGGVETQYF. The DNA of the CDR3 is TGTGCCAGCAGTTATTCAGGGGGAGTGGAGACCCAGTACTTC.

This chain connects TRBV13 to TRBJ2-1; 11 bases map to TRBD2. Germline V gene data show CDR1 as PRHDT and CDR2 as FYEKMQ (reference sequence). The V segment lost 4 bases and the J segment 0 bases; nucleotides outside the gene matches: 5. The CDR3 has 17 residues. The CDR3 nucleotides are TGTGCCAGCAGCTCGGGACTAGCGGCCTACTCCTACAATGAGCAGTTCTTC. This sequence encodes CASSSGLAAYSYNEQFF.

Concerning this clone itself: The junction shows a germline mismatch at one end, possibly a read error. The chain carries TRBV5-6 and TRBJ1-1; D unresolved. The CDR3 runs to 11 residues. Germline V gives CDR1 SGHDT, CDR2 YYEEEE. In DNA, the CDR3 is TGTGCCAGCAGCTTTAACAGTGAAGCTTTCTTT. Translating gives CASSFNSEAFF.

This chain joins TRBV5-1 and TRBJ1-4; D is undetermined. CDR3 length: 15 amino acids. CDR1 and CDR2 from the germline V gene are SGHRS and YFSETQ. Trimming removed 4 bases at V and 5 bases at J, with 15 bases between. In DNA, the CDR3 is TGCGCCAGCAGCCCCGGGGTGGCGGGAAATGAAAAACTGTTTTTT. Translating gives CASSPGVAGNEKLFF.

In DNA, the CDR3 is TGTGCCACCAGCAGAGGGGGGACTAGCGGGGACAATGAGCAGTTCTTC. The encoded protein is CATSRGGTSGDNEQFF. The rearrangement joins TRBV15 to TRBJ2-1, with 13 positions matching TRBD2. The CDR3 runs to 16 residues. The junction had 2 bases not matched to a gene; V was cut back by 1 base and J by 5 bases. CDR1 is LNHNV and CDR2 is YYDKDF in the germline V gene (reference sequence).

The J gene is TRBJ2-1, the V gene TRBV24-1; 15 nucleotides agree with TRBD2. After removal of 7 bases from V and 10 bases from J, the junction contained 4 bases not matched to a gene. The CDR3 consists of 14 residues. Germline CDR1 reads KGHDR; CDR2 reads SFDVKD. The CDR3 coding sequence is TGTGCCACCAGAGGACTAGCGGGAGGGGGGGAGCAGTTCTTC. Translated, it gives CATRGLAGGGEQFF.

This sequence joins TRBV3-1 (or the pseudogene TRBV3-2) and TRBJ2-3, with 9 positions matching TRBD2. Looked up from germline, CDR1 is LGHDT and CDR2 is YNNKEL (reference sequence). J lost 2 bases, V lost 2 bases, and 5 bases had no gene match. The CDR3 consists of 16 residues. The CDR3 here is CASSQQSGGPTDTQYF. The CDR3 nucleotides are TGTGCCAGCAGCCAACAAAGCGGGGGGCCCACAGATACGCAGTATTTT.

This sequence joins TRBV7-2 and TRBJ1-2; 10 bases are a match to TRBD1. This CDR3 is 15 amino acids long. The ends lost 7 bases at V and 8 bases at J; junction bases unmatched: 13. Germline values: CDR1 SGHTA, CDR2 FQGNSA. This CDR3 is CASTFGGGQGSGYTF. CDR3 bases: TGTGCCAGCACCTTTGGGGGGGGACAGGGGAGCGGCTACACCTTC. Variable domain in full (rest from reference TRBV7-2 and TRBJ1-2): GAGVSQSPSNKVTEKGKDVELRCDPISGHTALYWYRQSLGQGLEFLIYFQGNSAPDKSGLPSDRFSAERTGGSVSTLTIQRTQQEDSAVYLCASTFGGGQGSGYTFGSGTRLTVV.

This chain links TRBV5-6 with TRBJ1-3; tentative D call: TRBD1 (6 bases). The CDR3 length is 16 residues. The germline V gene encodes CDR1 SGHDT and CDR2 YYEEEE. V was clipped by 5 bases and J by 4 bases, with 19 bases between them. In DNA, the CDR3 is TGTGCCAGCAGTTATTTGGTGGGGGCAGGCGGAAACACCATATATTTT. It is translated as CASSYLVGAGGNTIYF.

About this clone: At the DNA level, this CDR3 is encoded by other sequences in the same sample as well. The chain recombines TRBV11-2 with TRBJ1-1, with D possibly TRBD1 on 6 matching bases. Germline V CDR1 and CDR2: SGHAT, FQNNGV. This CDR3 region has 13 residues. The V end was cut by 1 base, the J end by 5 bases, with 8 bases between. The CDR3 protein is CASSLGRGTEAFF. As DNA, the CDR3 is TGTGCCAGCAGCTTAGGGAGGGGGACTGAAGCTTTCTTT.

The chain combines TRBV29-1 with TRBJ2-1, with 9 bases lining up with TRBD1. With V trimmed by 5 bases and J by 6 bases, 8 bases remained unmatched. The germline gives CDR1 SQVTM, CDR2 ANQGSEA. The CDR3 extends over 14 amino acids. The CDR3 coding sequence is TGCAGCGTTAAATGGGACAGGGAGGGCAATGAGCAGTTCTTC. Encoded protein: CSVKWDREGNEQFF.

The V and J genes are TRBV6-5 and TRBJ1-3; TRBD1 agrees at 10 bases. Germline trimming cut 6 bases from V and 3 bases from J; bases unmatched to any gene: 5. The CDR3 contains 15 residues. Germline lookup yields CDR1 MNHEY and CDR2 SVGAGI. This chain's CDR3 is CASSSGQGSGNTIYF. The CDR3 DNA is TGTGCCAGCAGCTCGGGACAGGGGAGTGGAAACACCATATATTTT.

V and J are TRBV7-2 and TRBJ2-4, with D hard to call. Trimming stripped 6 bases from V and 1 base from J, with 7 bases between. CDR3 length: 13 residues. Germline V lookup: CDR1 SGHTA, CDR2 FQGNSA. The CDR3 sequence: CASRKTAKNIQYF. Here the CDR3 DNA reads TGTGCCAGCAGGAAGACGGCCAAAAACATTCAGTACTTC.